This T cell receptor beta chain was profiled in a study of regulatory T cells in long-lasting Graves disease. Study-level information: New Graves' disease cases had less than 3 months of antithyroid drugs. Study-level points and caveats: Possibly, too few samples lowered accuracy.

Arm-PCR of CDR3 regions with iRepertoire HTBI primers generated TCR beta libraries. Each CDR3 protein gets one entry after TCRdb re-called the multiplex PCR reads with MiXCR. The table records approximately 300,000 distinct CDR3 sequences, 18% of them present only once. The time point denotes: newly diagnosed GD, antithyroid drugs for less than 3 months. The TCR library was made from RNA that had been extracted from PBMCs in TRIzol. Trimming removed 3 bases from V and 0 bases from J, with 21 bases in between. The CDR3 is 19 residues long. There are many counts of this clonotype. Its target is not known.

This specimen consisted of peripheral blood mononuclear cells (PBMCs), obtained at new diagnosis, from a patient treated with antithyroid drugs. V and J are TRBV12-3 or TRBV12-4 and TRBJ1-5; D possibly corresponds to TRBD1 (6 bases). The sequence derives from a female donor with Graves disease. The CDR3 loop is CASSFYRLGRGLSNQPQHF. The CDR3 DNA follows: TGTGCCAGCAGTTTTTACCGTTTGGGCAGGGGCCTTAGCAATCAGCCCCAGCATTTT.